This section outlines one T cell receptor beta chain sequence together with its context. The data originate from a study of CD4 T cells in relation to SARS-CoV-2 and coronaviruses. This CDR3 has 15 residues. Germline CDR1 MNHNY, CDR2 SVGAGI (reference sequence). The V end was cut by 0 bases, the J end by 0 bases, with 5 bases between. CD4+ T cells from unexposed donors were obtained before the COVID-19 pandemic (2011-2018). The table came from immunoSEQ multiplex PCR; TCRdb's copy has only in-frame clones and leaves some out. The profile covers tens of thousands of clones, with roughly 93% appearing a single time and 0.23% taken by the ten largest.

The receptor's source is a human donor in good health. This chain uses TRBV6-6 with TRBJ1-4; no reliable D call. Sample: naive CD4+ T cells from PBMCs. Subset defined: naive CD4+ T cells isolated by negative enrichment. The CDR3, as DNA: TGTGCCAGCAGTTACTCGGCCGCAACTAATGAAAAACTGTTTTTT. Translation gives CASSYSAATNEKLFF.